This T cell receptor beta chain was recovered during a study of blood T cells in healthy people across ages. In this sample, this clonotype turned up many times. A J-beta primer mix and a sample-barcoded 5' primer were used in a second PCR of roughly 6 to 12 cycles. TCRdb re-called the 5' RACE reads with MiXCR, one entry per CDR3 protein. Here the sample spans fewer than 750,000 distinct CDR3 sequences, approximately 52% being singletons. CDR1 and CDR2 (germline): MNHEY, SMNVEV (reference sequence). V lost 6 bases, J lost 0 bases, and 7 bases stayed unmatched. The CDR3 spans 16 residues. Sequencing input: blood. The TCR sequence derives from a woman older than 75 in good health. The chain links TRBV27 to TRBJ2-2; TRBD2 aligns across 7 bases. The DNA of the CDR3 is TGTGCCAGCAGACAATTTGCGGGAGCGAACACCGGGGAGCTGTTTTTT. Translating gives CASRQFAGANTGELFF.